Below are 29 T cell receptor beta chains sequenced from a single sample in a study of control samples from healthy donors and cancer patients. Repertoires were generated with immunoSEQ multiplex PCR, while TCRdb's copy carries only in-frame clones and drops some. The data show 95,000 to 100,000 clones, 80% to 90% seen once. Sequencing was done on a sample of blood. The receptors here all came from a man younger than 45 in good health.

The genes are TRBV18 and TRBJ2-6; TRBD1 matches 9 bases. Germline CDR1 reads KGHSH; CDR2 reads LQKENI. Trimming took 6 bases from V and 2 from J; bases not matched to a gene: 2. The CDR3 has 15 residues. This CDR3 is CASSRDRAGANVLTF. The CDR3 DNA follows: TGTGCCAGCTCCCGGGACAGGGCTGGGGCCAACGTCCTGACTTTC.

CDR3 protein: CASSFLTGTNEKLFF. CDR3 nucleotide sequence: TGTGCCAGCAGTTTCCTGACGGGAACTAATGAAAAACTGTTTTTT. The chain is built from TRBV27 and TRBJ1-4; D is unresolved. The V gene's germline CDR1 is MNHEY and CDR2 SMNVEV (reference sequence). The V gene lost 3 bases and the J gene lost 1 base, with 9 bases spanning the gap. The CDR3 is made up of 15 amino acids.

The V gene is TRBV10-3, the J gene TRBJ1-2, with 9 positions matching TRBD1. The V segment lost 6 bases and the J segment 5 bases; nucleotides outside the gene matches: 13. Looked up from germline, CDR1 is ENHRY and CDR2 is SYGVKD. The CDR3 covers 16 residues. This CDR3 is CAIRSTLGQGPYGYTF. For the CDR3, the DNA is TGTGCCATCAGATCGACCCTGGGACAGGGTCCGTATGGCTACACCTTC.

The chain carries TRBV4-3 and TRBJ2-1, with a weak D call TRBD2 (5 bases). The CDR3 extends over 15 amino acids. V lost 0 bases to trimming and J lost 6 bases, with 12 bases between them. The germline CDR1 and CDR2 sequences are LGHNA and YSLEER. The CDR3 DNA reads TGCGCCAGCAGCCAAGAATTTGTGAGGGCCAATGAGCAGTTCTTC. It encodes CASSQEFVRANEQFF.

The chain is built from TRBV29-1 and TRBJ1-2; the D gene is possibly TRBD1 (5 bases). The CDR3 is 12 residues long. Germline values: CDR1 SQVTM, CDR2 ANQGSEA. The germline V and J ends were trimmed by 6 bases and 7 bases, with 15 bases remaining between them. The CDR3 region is CSVEPGTSGYTF. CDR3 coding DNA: TGCAGCGTCGAGCCGGGGACCTCTGGCTACACCTTC.

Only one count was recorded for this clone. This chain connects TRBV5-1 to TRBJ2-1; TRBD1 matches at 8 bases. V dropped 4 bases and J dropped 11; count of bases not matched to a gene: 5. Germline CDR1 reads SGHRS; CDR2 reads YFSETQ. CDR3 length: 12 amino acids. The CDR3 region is CASSHGQGKQFF. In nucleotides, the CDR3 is TGCGCCAGCAGCCATGGACAGGGTAAGCAGTTCTTC.

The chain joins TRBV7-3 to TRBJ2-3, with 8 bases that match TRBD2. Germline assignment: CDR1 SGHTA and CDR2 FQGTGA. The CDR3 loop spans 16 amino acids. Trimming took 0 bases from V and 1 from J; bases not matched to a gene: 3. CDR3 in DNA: TGTGCCAGCAGCTTAACTGCGGGGGGCCGCACAGATACGCAGTATTTT. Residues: CASSLTAGGRTDTQYF.

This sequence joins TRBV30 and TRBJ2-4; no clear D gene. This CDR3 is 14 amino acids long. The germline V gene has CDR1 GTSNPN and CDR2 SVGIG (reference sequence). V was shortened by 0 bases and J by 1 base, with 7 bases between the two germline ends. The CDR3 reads CAWSVRAAKNIQYF. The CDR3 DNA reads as TGTGCCTGGAGTGTAAGGGCTGCCAAAAACATTCAGTACTTC.

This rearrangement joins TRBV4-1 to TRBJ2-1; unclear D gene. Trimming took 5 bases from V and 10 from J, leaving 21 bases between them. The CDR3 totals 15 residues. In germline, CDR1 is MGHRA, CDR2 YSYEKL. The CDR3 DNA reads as TGCGCCAGCAGCGGTTGGACCGCTCCCGTTGGCGAGCAGTTCTTC. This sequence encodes CASSGWTAPVGEQFF.

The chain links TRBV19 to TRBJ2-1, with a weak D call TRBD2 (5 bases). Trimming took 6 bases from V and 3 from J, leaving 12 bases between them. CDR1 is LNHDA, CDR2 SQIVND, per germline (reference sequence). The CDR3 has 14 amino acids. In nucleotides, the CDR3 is TGTGCCAGTAGGCCGCGGACTGGCTACAATGAGCAGTTCTTC. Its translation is CASRPRTGYNEQFF.

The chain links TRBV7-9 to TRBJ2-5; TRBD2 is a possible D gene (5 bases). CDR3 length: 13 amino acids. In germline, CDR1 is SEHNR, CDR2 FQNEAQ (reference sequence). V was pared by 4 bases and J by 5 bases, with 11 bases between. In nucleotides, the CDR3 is TGTGCCAGCAGCTCACTAACGGGGGAGACCCAGTACTTC. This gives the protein CASSSLTGETQYF.

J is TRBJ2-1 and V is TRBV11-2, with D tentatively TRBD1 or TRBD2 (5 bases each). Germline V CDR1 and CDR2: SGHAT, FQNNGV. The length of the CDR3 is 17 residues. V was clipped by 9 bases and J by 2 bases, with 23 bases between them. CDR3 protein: CASLPGPPDSPYNEQFF. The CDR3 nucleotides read TGTGCCAGTCTGCCGGGACCCCCAGATAGCCCCTACAATGAGCAGTTCTTC.

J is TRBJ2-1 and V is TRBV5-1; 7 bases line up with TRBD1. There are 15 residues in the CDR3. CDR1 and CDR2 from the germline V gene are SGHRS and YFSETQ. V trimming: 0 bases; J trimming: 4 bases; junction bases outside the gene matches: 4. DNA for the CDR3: TGCGCCAGCAGCTTGGTACAGGGGATATACAATGAGCAGTTCTTC. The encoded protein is CASSLVQGIYNEQFF.

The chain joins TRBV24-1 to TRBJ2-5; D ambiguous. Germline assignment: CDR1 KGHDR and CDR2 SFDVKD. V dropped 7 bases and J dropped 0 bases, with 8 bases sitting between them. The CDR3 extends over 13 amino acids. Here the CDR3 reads CATSLRNQETQYF. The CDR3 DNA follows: TGTGCCACCAGCCTCAGGAACCAAGAGACCCAGTACTTC.

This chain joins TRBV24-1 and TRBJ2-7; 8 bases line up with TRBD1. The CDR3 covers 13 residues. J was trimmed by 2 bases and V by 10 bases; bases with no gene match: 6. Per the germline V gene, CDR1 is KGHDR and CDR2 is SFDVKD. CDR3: CATRGTGPYEQYV. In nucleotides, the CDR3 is TGTGCCACGCGCGGGACAGGCCCCTACGAGCAGTACGTC.

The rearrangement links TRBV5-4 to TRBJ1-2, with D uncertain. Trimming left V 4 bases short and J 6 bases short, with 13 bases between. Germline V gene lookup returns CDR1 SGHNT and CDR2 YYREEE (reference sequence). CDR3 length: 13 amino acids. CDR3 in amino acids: CASSDKLEDGYTF. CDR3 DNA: TGTGCCAGCAGCGATAAGCTAGAGGATGGCTACACCTTC. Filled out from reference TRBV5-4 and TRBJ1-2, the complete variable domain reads ETGVTQSPTHLIKTRGQQVTLRCSSQSGHNTVSWYQQALGQGPQFIFQYYREEENGRGNFPPRFSGLQFPNYSSELNVNALELDDSALYLCASSDKLEDGYTFGSGTRLTVV.

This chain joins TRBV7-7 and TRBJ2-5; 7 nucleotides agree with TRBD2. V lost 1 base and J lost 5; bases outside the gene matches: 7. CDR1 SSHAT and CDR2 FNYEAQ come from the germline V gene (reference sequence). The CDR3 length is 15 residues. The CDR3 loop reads CASSLGVREEETQYF. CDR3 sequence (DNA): TGTGCCAGCAGCTTAGGCGTCCGGGAGGAGGAGACCCAGTACTTC.

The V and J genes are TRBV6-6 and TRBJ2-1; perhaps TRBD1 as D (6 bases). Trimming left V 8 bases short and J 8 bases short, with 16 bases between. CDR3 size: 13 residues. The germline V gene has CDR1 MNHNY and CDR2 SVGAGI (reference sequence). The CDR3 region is CASLNLQGHEQFF. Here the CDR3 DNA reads TGTGCCAGCCTCAATCTTCAGGGGCATGAGCAGTTCTTC.

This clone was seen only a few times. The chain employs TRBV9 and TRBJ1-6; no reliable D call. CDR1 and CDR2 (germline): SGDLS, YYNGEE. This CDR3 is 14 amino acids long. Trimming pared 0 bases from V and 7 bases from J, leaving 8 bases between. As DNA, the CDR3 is TGTGCCAGCAGCGTAGGGAGCCAGAATTCACCCCTCCACTTT. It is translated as CASSVGSQNSPLHF.

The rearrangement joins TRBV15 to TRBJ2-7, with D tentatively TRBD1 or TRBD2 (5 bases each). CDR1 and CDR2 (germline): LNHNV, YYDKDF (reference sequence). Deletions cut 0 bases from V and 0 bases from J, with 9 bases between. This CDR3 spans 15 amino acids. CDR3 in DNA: TGTGCCACCAGCAGAGATTTGGGGACCTCCTACGAGCAGTACTTC. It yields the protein CATSRDLGTSYEQYF.

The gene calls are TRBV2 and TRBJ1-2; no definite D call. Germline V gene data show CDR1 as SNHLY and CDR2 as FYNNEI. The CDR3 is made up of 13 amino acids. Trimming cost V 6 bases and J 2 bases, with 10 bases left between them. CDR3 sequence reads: CASRLTKNYGYTF. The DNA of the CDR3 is TGTGCCAGCAGGCTCACAAAGAACTATGGCTACACCTTC.

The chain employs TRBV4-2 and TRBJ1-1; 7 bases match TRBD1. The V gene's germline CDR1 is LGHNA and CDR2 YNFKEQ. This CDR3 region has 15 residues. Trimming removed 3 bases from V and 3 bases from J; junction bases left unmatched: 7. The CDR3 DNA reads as TGTGCCAGCAGCCAGGCGGTTACAGGGGACACTGAAGCTTTCTTT. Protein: CASSQAVTGDTEAFF.

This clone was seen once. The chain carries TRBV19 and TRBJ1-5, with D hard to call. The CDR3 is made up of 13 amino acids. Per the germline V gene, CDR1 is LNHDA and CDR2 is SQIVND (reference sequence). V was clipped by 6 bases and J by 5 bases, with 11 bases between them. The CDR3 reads CASRDRQYQPQHF. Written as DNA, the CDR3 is TGTGCCAGTAGGGACCGCCAGTATCAGCCCCAGCATTTT.

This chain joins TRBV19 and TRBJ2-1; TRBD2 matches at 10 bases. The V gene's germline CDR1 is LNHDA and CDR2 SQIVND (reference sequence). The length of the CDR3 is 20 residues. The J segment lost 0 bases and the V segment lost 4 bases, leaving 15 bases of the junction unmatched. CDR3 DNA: TGTGCCAGTAGTACTCCGGGGAGACTAGCGGGCCAGAGCTCCTACAATGAGCAGTTCTTC. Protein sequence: CASSTPGRLAGQSSYNEQFF.

CDR3 region: CASSLVSRWANVLTF. The CDR3 DNA follows: TGTGCCAGCAGCTTAGTTTCTAGGTGGGCCAACGTCCTGACTTTC. The chain has TRBV5-8 and TRBJ2-6; D is unclear. Germline CDR1 is SGHTS and CDR2 is YDEGEE. This CDR3 has 15 residues. V was shortened by 2 bases and J by 5 bases, with 11 bases between the two germline ends. Full variable domain (rest looked up from reference TRBV5-8 and TRBJ2-6): EAGVTQSPTHLIKTRGQQATLRCSPISGHTSVYWYQQALGLGLQFLLWYDEGEERNRGNFPPRFSGRQFPNYSSELNVNALELEDSALYLCASSLVSRWANVLTFGAGSRLTVL.

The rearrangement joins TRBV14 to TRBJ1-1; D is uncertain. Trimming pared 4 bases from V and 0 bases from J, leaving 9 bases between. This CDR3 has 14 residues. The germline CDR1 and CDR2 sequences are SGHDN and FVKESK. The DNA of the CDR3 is TGTGCCAGCAGCCTTGCAGGTATGAACACTGAAGCTTTCTTT. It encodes CASSLAGMNTEAFF.

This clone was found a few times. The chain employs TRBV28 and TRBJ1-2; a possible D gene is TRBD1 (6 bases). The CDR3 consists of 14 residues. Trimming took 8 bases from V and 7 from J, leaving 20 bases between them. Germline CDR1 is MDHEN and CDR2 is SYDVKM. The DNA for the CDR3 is TGTGCCAGCGAAGTAGGGGGGGAGGGTAGTGGCTACACCTTC. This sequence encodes CASEVGGEGSGYTF.

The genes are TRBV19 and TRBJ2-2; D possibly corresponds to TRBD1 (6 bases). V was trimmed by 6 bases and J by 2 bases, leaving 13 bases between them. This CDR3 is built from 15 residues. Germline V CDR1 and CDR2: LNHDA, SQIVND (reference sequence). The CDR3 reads CASRQRDTNTGELFF. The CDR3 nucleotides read TGTGCCAGTAGACAAAGGGACACCAACACCGGGGAGCTGTTTTTT.

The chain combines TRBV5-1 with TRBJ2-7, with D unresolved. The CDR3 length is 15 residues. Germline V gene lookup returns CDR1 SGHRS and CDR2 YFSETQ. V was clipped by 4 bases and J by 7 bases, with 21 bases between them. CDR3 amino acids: CASSPTTSKTTEQYV. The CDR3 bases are TGCGCCAGCAGCCCAACAACTTCTAAGACGACAGAGCAGTACGTC.